This T cell receptor beta chain was captured in a study of T cells in Graves' hyperthyroidism and ophthalmopathy (dated by TCRdb to between 2017 and 2020). Notes on the research overall: Peripheral blood samples were taken at the time of initial diagnosis, prior to any treatment. To identify TCR V-J signatures that set the groups apart, the researchers used a discovery cohort of roughly 100 patients, made up of under 45 with Graves' ophthalmopathy and about 59 with stable Graves' hyperthyroidism. Prospective prediction of ophthalmopathy was tested in an independent validation cohort consisting of under 20 hyperthyroidism patients and 15 to 17 patients who later progressed to ophthalmopathy. The 100 discovery patients were divided at random into training and test sets in a 7:3 ratio. In several Graves' hyperthyroidism patients, the study also compared T-cell repertoires from thyroid tissue with T-cell repertoires from blood. After sampling, hyperthyroidism patients received methimazole starting at 30 mg daily, and ophthalmopathy patients received high-dose intravenous methylprednisolone. The paper describes TCR Vbeta CDR3 sequencing of fewer than 150 peripheral blood samples, made up of about 41 ophthalmopathy patients, 70 to 75 hyperthyroidism patients and some 17 progressor patients.

The TCR beta CDR3 regions were amplified from RNA transcripts. A first-round RT-PCR of the TCR CDR3 used the HTBI primer set with the Qiagen OneStep RT-PCR kit. A second multiplex PCR round built the libraries, followed by size selection and purification. The libraries were sequenced on an Illumina HiSeq2000 using paired-end 100 bp reads. Per the source publication's procedure: SOAPnuke was used to process the raw data, with reads discarded if the reads contained adapters or uncalled bases, had a mean Phred below 15, or lacked an exact constant-primer or identifier match. High-quality paired reads were merged using COPE v1.2.5, and each unique nucleotide sequence was defined as a clonotype. MiTCR v1.1 was used to align the clonotypes against IMGT TRBV, TRBD and TRBJ reference segments. Analysis was restricted to V-J combinations with a frequency above 0.0001, which covered roughly 99% of repertoires. A TCS score was defined as the ratio between F50 (clonal expansion) and ExV (chaos), using BLOSUM62-based TCRdist between CDR3 peptides within each V-J. Welch's t-statistics and random forest reduced roughly 530 V-J features to 10 to 15, which were used in a naive Bayes classifier (R e1071). In-frame beta chains were kept once TCRdb had trimmed the public reads at Q25 with fastp and called clones with MiXCR. Records with the same CDR3 protein are collapsed into one entry carrying the most frequent genes and DNA. In this record, the V and J calls reflect TCRdb's handling and not the investigators' own analysis. Within this sample are 530,000 or so distinct CDR3 sequences, with 17% of them counted one time only. Jointly, the top ten make up roughly 18% of the sample.

Results the study describes overall, beyond this receptor: In validation, the model predicted progression to ophthalmopathy with approximately 70% sensitivity and about 73% specificity, a median of approximately 6.7 months before onset. A 13 V-J signature model separated ophthalmopathy from stable hyperthyroidism, with about 88% sensitivity and just under 84% specificity in cross-validation and 80%/75% in testing. Blood samples also contained most of the expanded thyroid clonotypes (frequency above 0.001), which suggests that blood repertoires may reflect thyroid immune responses. Sample size was not statistically predetermined, and investigators were not blinded to group allocation.

Regarding this clonotype: Its antigen has not been determined. A much bigger clone sits one base away, suggesting this may be a read error.

Ophthalmopathy patients had moderately to severely active disease, with a Clinical Activity Score of 3 or more, a NOSPECS grade of 4 or more, and a disease duration of less than 3 months. Patients with uncontrolled infections, other autoimmune diseases, pregnancy or lactation were excluded. Diagnoses were based on clinical symptoms, serum thyroxine and TRAb, thyroid ultrasound and orbital computed tomography. Ficoll-Paque density gradient centrifugation was used to isolate PBMCs from about 10 ml of fresh peripheral blood. Total RNA was extracted with Trizol reagent, and quality was checked on an Agilent 2100 Bioanalyzer. The germline V gene (reference sequence) specifies GTSNPN as CDR1 and SVGIG as CDR2. Including the terminal cysteine and phenylalanine, the CDR3 comprises 10 residues. Left in the record is the CDR3 DNA by itself, 30 bases read in frame from the first base.

This sequence originates from a young woman with Graves' ophthalmopathy. Here the chain combines TRBV30 and TRBJ2-3, with no confident D gene call. The sample taken for sequencing was blood. The CDR3 in this case is CARSDDTQYF. The sequenced DNA: TGTGCCCGGAGTGACGATACGCAGTATTTT.